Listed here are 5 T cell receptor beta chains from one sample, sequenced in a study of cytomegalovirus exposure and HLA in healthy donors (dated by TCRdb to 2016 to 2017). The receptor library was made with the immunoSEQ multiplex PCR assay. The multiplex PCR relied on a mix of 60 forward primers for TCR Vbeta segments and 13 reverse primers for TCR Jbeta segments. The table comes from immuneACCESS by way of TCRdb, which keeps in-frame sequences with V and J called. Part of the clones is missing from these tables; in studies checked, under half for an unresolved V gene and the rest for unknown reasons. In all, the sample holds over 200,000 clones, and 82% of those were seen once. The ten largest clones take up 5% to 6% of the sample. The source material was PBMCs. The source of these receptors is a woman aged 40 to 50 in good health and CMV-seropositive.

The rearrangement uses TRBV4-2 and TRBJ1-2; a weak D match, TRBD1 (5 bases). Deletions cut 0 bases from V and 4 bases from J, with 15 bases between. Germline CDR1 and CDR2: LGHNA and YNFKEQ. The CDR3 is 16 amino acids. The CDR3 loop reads CASSQDWGEQVYGYTF. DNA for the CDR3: TGTGCCAGCAGCCAAGATTGGGGGGAACAGGTCTATGGCTACACCTTC.

CDR3 residues: CASSELPQPQHF. The DNA for the CDR3 is TGTGCCAGCAGTGAACTCCCTCAGCCCCAGCATTTT. The V gene is TRBV2, the J gene TRBJ1-5, with D unresolved. The CDR3 is made up of 12 amino acids. V was shortened by 2 bases and J by 6 bases, with 5 bases between the two germline ends. The germline V gene encodes CDR1 SNHLY and CDR2 FYNNEI. Filled out from reference TRBV2 and TRBJ1-5, the complete variable domain reads EPEVTQTPSHQVTQMGQEVILRCVPISNHLYFYWYRQILGQKVEFLVSFYNNEISEKSEIFDDQFSVERPDGSNFTLKIRSTKLEDSAMYFCASSELPQPQHFGDGTRLSIL.

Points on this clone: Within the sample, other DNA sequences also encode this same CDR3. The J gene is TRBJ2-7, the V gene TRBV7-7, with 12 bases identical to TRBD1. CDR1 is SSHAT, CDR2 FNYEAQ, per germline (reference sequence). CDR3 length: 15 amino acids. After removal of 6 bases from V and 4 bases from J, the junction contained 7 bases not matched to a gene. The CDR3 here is CASSPGTGGGYEQYF. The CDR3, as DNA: TGTGCCAGCAGTCCTGGGACAGGGGGCGGGTACGAGCAGTACTTC.

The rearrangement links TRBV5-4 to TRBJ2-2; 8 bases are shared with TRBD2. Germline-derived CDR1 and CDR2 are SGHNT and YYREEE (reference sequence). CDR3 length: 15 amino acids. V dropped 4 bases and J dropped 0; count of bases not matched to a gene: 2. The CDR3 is CASSGGLANTGELFF. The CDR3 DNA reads TGTGCCAGCAGCGGGGGACTAGCGAACACCGGGGAGCTGTTTTTT.

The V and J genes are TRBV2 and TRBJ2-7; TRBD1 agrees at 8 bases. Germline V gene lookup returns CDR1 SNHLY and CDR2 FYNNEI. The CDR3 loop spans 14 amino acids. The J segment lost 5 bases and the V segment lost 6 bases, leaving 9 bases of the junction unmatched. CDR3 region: CASSLGQGGNEQYF. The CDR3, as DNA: TGTGCCAGCAGCCTAGGACAGGGAGGCAACGAGCAGTACTTC.